The present T cell receptor beta chain was sequenced within a study of blood T cell repertoires in COVID-19. Libraries were prepared by immunoSEQ multiplex PCR; TCRdb keeps only in-frame clonotypes and omits some of them. The sample yields some 220,000 clones, just under 85% seen once. Germline CDR1 and CDR2: MDHEN and SYDVKM. With 7 bases clipped from V and 2 bases from J, the junction kept 12 bases outside the gene matches. The CDR3 has 16 amino acids. The chain combines TRBV28 with TRBJ2-3, with 7 bases that match TRBD2. The TCR comes from an older woman with active or convalescent COVID-19. The source material was peripheral blood. This chain's CDR3 is CASKPPAGDLTDTQYF. The CDR3 region has the DNA TGTGCCAGCAAGCCCCCGGCGGGGGACCTCACAGATACGCAGTATTTT.